Given below is one T cell receptor beta chain in context. This clonotype was counted many times. No cognate antigen has been identified for it. No base quality information exists; no much larger clone differs at one position. SuperScript III was used to reverse transcribe 500 ng RNA with primers targeting the alpha and beta constant regions. Alpha and beta chain libraries were generated separately via chain-specific third strand synthesis with multiplexing indices. The protocol used a single primer pair to amplify all rearrangements within a chain, which avoided primer bias, and attached molecular barcodes to each cDNA molecule. The SP2 sequencing primer site and a random hexamer were carried on a 5' RACE adapter, to which purified cDNA was joined by T4 RNA Ligase 1. Second strand synthesis was performed with Phusion polymerase and primed from the SP2 site, and slow temperature ramps were applied to favor optimal annealing. Joined together, two random hexamer sequences that had both been added before amplification formed the 12-nucleotide barcode of each molecule. An amplification PCR of 23 cycles with P5s and P7 primers came after a short first PCR that had added P5 and P7 adapter elements plus a second index. In total the libraries went through roughly 30 PCR cycles, after which the libraries were quantified on a Qubit, sized on a Bioanalyzer, and diluted to 4 to 5 nM. Sequencing of the normalized libraries was done on an Illumina MiSeq using 2 x 250 paired-end kits. Reverse transcription reactions underwent purification over MinElute columns, with elution into 9 to 10 ul Tris-Cl. Adapter ligations ran for approximately 25 hours at 16 degrees C and were afterwards cleaned with AMPure XP beads at a 1:1 ratio. Processing in the source paper ran as follows. Demultiplexed FASTQ files were processed with a modified Decombinator by which V, J, insert and barcode information was output. Sequences that shared a barcode but differed from the dominant sequence were treated as errors and discarded, and barcodes were clustered at Levenshtein distance 3 and counted to estimate the original cDNA molecules. The R packages ineq, vegan, igraph and RCytoscape were used for downstream analyses, with IMGT nomenclature and CDR3 definitions applied. To avoid skew from clonal expansion, each TCR was counted once, and V gene usage was computed over distinct sequences. Whenever two unique CDR3 amino acid sequences within a donor differed by a single Levenshtein edit, similarity networks linked them. In the repertoires, a search was made for a compiled set of published HIV-specific CDR3s (more than 85 alpha, roughly 700 beta) and CMV-specific CDR3s (under 14 alpha, about 250 beta). Lower sequence numbers were not the cause of the decreased diversity in patients, as random subsampling to size-matched repertoires showed. The public reads were run again by TCRdb, first through fastp at Q25 and then through MiXCR, and only productive beta chains were kept. Here each entry gathers all rows of one CDR3 protein and keeps the most common genes and DNA. None of the V and J calls come from the authors' own analysis; TCRdb made them. The sample table holds approximately 9,500 distinct CDR3 sequences, of which roughly 4.8% were seen once. The ten largest clones take up approximately 15% of the sample.

Since whole blood was used without any cell fractionation, the repertoire reflected all peripheral T cells in unsorted form. For RNA extraction, around 2.5 ml of peripheral blood was collected into Tempus tubes. HIV-infected adults who had not yet received antiretroviral therapy and were about to begin treatment were enrolled, with the first sixteen eligible patients processed. Patients were deemed ineligible for enrollment if they had febrile or AIDS-related illness, tumors, hepatitis B or C coinfection, immunomodulatory therapy, recent vaccination or treatment interruptions. The TURBO-DNase kit was used to remove leftover genomic DNA, and GLOBINclear was used to deplete globin mRNA. Pretreatment blood from HIV-infected patients was collected just before antiretroviral therapy was started. Ends trimmed: V by 0 bases, J by 2 bases; bases unmatched to a gene: 10. The CDR3 contains 16 residues, cysteine and phenylalanine counted. The retained sequence is limited to the CDR3, 48 bases, with the frame set at the first base. Reading the germline V gene (reference sequence) gives CDR1 GTSNPN and CDR2 SVGIG.

These data are taken from a study of HIV-infected patients and healthy controls (dated by TCRdb to 2013 to 2016). A note on the overall study: CD4 counts were modestly but significantly increased in 14 of 16 patients after three months of therapy, but they remained below normal ranges. Viral load fell below detection in about 65% of the 16 patients by the second bleed and in all patients following a further year of therapy. CD8 counts did not change consistently during early therapy, while the CD4:CD8 ratio increased slightly. Patients lacked overall T-cell lymphocytopenia, and total CDR3 counts per chain did not differ significantly from controls. The study asked whether deep sequencing of the TCR repertoire from small blood samples of HIV patients could detect immune perturbation and reconstitution.

The research as a whole found: During therapy, a significant decrease in frequency was seen for HIV-associated CDR3s, whereas no significant change was found for CMV-associated CDR3s, although most of them became more frequent. In the samples, alpha-beta chain pairing was left undetermined. Using whole blood restricted sequencing depth and prevented separating the dynamics of distinct T-cell subpopulations. Differing numbers of distinct sequences in patients and controls hindered comparison, and size-matching assigned excessive weight to rare events in the HIV-infected data. HIV-infected repertoires showed significantly elevated mean Gini indices relative to controls, which possibly reflects oligoclonality. Processing was restricted to sixteen HIV-infected individuals, which the authors judged to be a major constraint on the generalizability of the findings. Healthy controls shared more CDR3s between individuals than HIV+ patients, by Jaccard index and by count of highly shared sequences. The study cohorts differed slightly in age and sex profile, but those differences did not account for the observed differences in diversity. Alpha-chain CDR3s from MAIT cells appeared at high frequency in healthy controls but were severely depleted in HIV+ repertoires. Compared with untreated HIV+ repertoires, healthy control repertoires had roughly threefold more distinct CDR3s and higher Shannon diversity. The study did not determine donor HLA types. In HIV-infected patients, the apparent post-therapy recovery of the Gini index was not replicated in size-matched repertoire data. Compared with controls, HIV-infected patients showed significantly different mean usage of eight alpha and eight beta V genes.

Sequencing was performed on blood, taken before antiretroviral therapy. The chain is encoded by TRBV30 joined to TRBJ2-7; 7 central nucleotides agree with TRBD2. The TCR comes from an adult with HIV infection. The CDR3 is CAWSVPVLAETYEQYF. The nucleotide sequence is TGTGCCTGGAGTGTACCAGTTCTAGCGGAAACCTACGAGCAGTACTTC. The entire variable domain, with the stretches around the CDR3 drawn from the reference TRBV30 and TRBJ2-7 proteins, is SQTIHQWPATLVQPVGSPLSLECTVEGTSNPNLYWYRQAAGRGLQLLFYSVGIGQISSEVPQNLSASRPQDRQFILSSKKLLLSDSGFYLCAWSVPVLAETYEQYFGPGTRLTVT.